These 12 T cell receptor beta chains were sequenced from one sample in a study of blood T cell repertoires in COVID-19. The data were produced by immunoSEQ multiplex PCR, yet TCRdb's version contains in-frame clones alone and is incomplete. The table has tens of thousands of clones, under 90% seen once. Sequencing was carried out using peripheral blood. Receptors were obtained from a human donor in a cohort sampled during active COVID-19.

This chain links TRBV7-9 with TRBJ2-7, with TRBD1 matching 10 bases. The J segment lost 0 bases and the V segment lost 1 base, leaving 0 bases of the junction unmatched. Germline V gene data show CDR1 as SEHNR and CDR2 as FQNEAQ (reference sequence). There are 15 residues in the CDR3. The DNA for the CDR3 is TGTGCCAGCAGCTTAGGGGACAGGGGCTCCTACGAGCAGTACTTC. Translating it yields CASSLGDRGSYEQYF.

This chain links TRBV5-6 with TRBJ1-6; TRBD1 might be the D (6 bases). Trimming removed 1 base at V and 8 bases at J, with 13 bases between. Germline V gene lookup returns CDR1 SGHDT and CDR2 YYEEEE. CDR3 length: 15 residues. CDR3 region: CASSLKGQGYSPLHF. The CDR3 DNA sequence: TGTGCCAGCAGCTTGAAGGGCCAGGGGTATTCACCCCTCCACTTT.

This chain joins TRBV6-5 and TRBJ1-2; 7 bases agree with TRBD1. V dropped 0 bases and J dropped 8; count of bases not matched to a gene: 3. The CDR3 sequence is 13 residues long. The germline CDR1 and CDR2 sequences are MNHEY and SVGAGI. The CDR3 coding sequence is TGTGCCAGCAGTTACTCGACAGGGTACGGCTACACCTTC. It translates to CASSYSTGYGYTF.

V is TRBV7-9 and J is TRBJ1-2; 10 positions match TRBD1. In germline, CDR1 is SEHNR, CDR2 FQNEAQ (reference sequence). The CDR3 covers 15 residues. V trimming: 4 bases; J trimming: 8 bases; junction bases outside the gene matches: 10. As DNA, the CDR3 is TGTGCCAGCAGCTCTTACCGGGACAGGGGAGAGGGCTACACCTTC. Translated, it gives CASSSYRDRGEGYTF.

The chain carries TRBV18 and TRBJ1-1; TRBD1 matches at 7 bases. Germline assignment: CDR1 KGHSH and CDR2 LQKENI. This CDR3 has 12 residues. Trimming removed 3 bases from V and 8 bases from J; junction bases left unmatched: 3. The CDR3 protein is CASSPPGQEAFF. The DNA for the CDR3 is TGTGCCAGCTCACCCCCGGGACAGGAAGCTTTCTTT.

Only one count was recorded for this clone. This rearrangement joins TRBV11-3 to TRBJ2-7, with D possibly TRBD2 on 5 matching bases. CDR3 length equals 13 residues. Germline loops: CDR1 SGHNT, CDR2 YENEEA. Trimming shortened V by 2 bases and J by 2 bases, and 7 bases separated the two germline ends. The CDR3 DNA reads as TGTGCCAGCAGCTTATACGGGACCTACGAGCAGTACTTC. Amino acid sequence: CASSLYGTYEQYF.

This chain connects TRBV10-3 to TRBJ2-3, with D possibly TRBD2 on 6 matching bases. V dropped 8 bases and J dropped 0 bases, with 15 bases sitting between them. The CDR3 has 15 residues. The germline gives CDR1 ENHRY, CDR2 SYGVKD. The CDR3 DNA reads TGTGCCATCGCCGGGAGAAGCGGGAGCACAGATACGCAGTATTTT. Its translation: CAIAGRSGSTDTQYF.

The chain combines TRBV5-1 with TRBJ1-2; a possible D gene is TRBD1 (5 bases). V gave up 0 bases and J gave up 4 bases, with 10 bases separating them. The germline V gene has CDR1 SGHRS and CDR2 YFSETQ. This CDR3 region has 14 residues. For the CDR3, the DNA is TGCGCCAGCAGCTTGGATGGACAATTCTATGGCTACACCTTC. Protein sequence: CASSLDGQFYGYTF.

The chain joins TRBV24-1 to TRBJ2-3; a weak D match, TRBD1 (5 bases). The ends were cut back, 0 bases at V and 8 bases at J, with 14 bases in the middle. The CDR3 runs 15 residues. CDR1 is KGHDR and CDR2 is SFDVKD in the germline V gene. This chain's CDR3 is CATSDLGQGMSTQYF. CDR3 DNA: TGTGCCACCAGTGATTTGGGGCAGGGCATGAGTACGCAGTATTTT.

This chain uses TRBV6-6 with TRBJ2-1; 9 bases match TRBD1. J gave up 3 bases and V 6 bases, and 6 bases lay outside the gene matches. The germline gives CDR1 MNHNY, CDR2 SVGAGI (reference sequence). The CDR3 has 15 residues. CDR3 sequence: CASRVRTGVYNEQFF. In nucleotides, the CDR3 is TGTGCCAGCAGAGTGCGGACAGGGGTCTACAATGAGCAGTTCTTC.

There are a few counts of this clone. V usage is TRBV2 and J usage is TRBJ2-7, with D maybe TRBD2 (5 bases). Germline CDR1 reads SNHLY; CDR2 reads FYNNEI. V dropped 3 bases and J dropped 6 bases, with 9 bases sitting between them. The CDR3 covers 12 residues. The CDR3 spells CASSDSGIEQYF. The CDR3 DNA reads TGTGCCAGCAGTGACTCCGGGATCGAGCAGTACTTC.

The chain recombines TRBV11-2 with TRBJ1-1; 9 positions agree with TRBD1. The CDR3 is 17 amino acids. The trim removed 4 bases at V and 1 base at J, leaving 10 bases unmatched. Germline V gene data show CDR1 as SGHAT and CDR2 as FQNNGV. The chain's CDR3 is CASSSSSWGQGNTEAFF. The CDR3 DNA follows: TGTGCCAGCAGCTCGTCCTCGTGGGGACAGGGGAACACTGAAGCTTTCTTT.